Sequencing of this T cell receptor beta chain was carried out in a study of cytomegalovirus exposure and HLA in healthy donors (dated by TCRdb to 2016 to 2017). As for the study more broadly: In an earlier analysis of roughly 500 of the donors, 276 Gb of sequence data and 117 million unique TCR beta sequences from about 179 million T cells were reported. An early release covering around 630 HLA-typed donors comprised about 300 gigabases of sequencing data and tens of millions of unique TCR sequences. Of the roughly 400 genotyped donors, roughly 80% fell in the genetic ancestry cluster associated with self-reported Caucasian donors. The aim of the study was to test whether cataloging public T cell receptors could identify signatures of past pathogen exposure. The study used immunosequencing to profile the T cell repertoires of 670 or so subjects and linked those repertoires to cytomegalovirus serostatus. Besides the first cohort of around 700 subjects, a separate validation cohort made up of 120 different subjects was used. To predict cytomegalovirus infection status, the study combined high-throughput TCR immunosequencing, statistical association of individual TCRs with disease status, and machine learning. To study patterns of TCR occurrence, a later analysis re-analyzed previously published TCR beta repertoires from several hundred donors and added high-resolution HLA genotyping. Rather than drawing on any new phenotypic data, the later analysis identified candidate immune exposures from TCR beta sequences and the way those sequences occurred across donors. In an earlier analysis of 500 to 650 of the donors, high-throughput TCR beta sequencing was used to judge whether each TCR beta V gene segment behaved as functional or pseudogenic. Donor age, sex, ethnicity and CMV serostatus were compiled alongside the repertoire data. Genome-wide SNP genotypes for about 55% of the roughly 670 donors were used in a later genetic analysis, which treated that subset as a discovery cohort. All discovery cohort repertoires had been generated using a single sequencing platform. Both class I and class II loci were covered by HLA typing, at four-digit resolution. Typing coverage differed by locus: A, B, C, DRB1 and DQB1 were typed in roughly 620-630 donors, DQA1 in about 500, DPA1 in some 570, and DPB1 in just under 480. Because of strong linkage in the cohort, 5 or 6 DR-DQ haplotypes were treated as single units for association and clustering. Among some 410 genotyped donors of the cohort, an average of about 240,000 unique TCR beta nucleotide sequences were sequenced per donor, roughly 20% of them non-productive. The investigation overall reported the following: In vitro tests confirmed that a few of the cytomegalovirus-associated TCR beta chains recognize cytomegalovirus antigens. In an earlier analysis of over 550 of the donors, most TCR beta V segments were observed in productive rearrangements about 87% or about 30% of the time, broadly matching IMGT annotations. Because HLA typing was missing for some donors at each locus, association tests included only the typed subset. The cohort was sequenced for TCR beta chains only, and without alpha or paired-chain data the features that could be detected were limited. Because the 87-base-pair reads could not distinguish some IMGT-functional V segments, including TRBV6-2 and TRBV6-3, those segments were excluded. It was suggested by the authors that the approach could potentially be generalized to other disease states and immunological phenotypes. The only immune exposure information available for the cohort was CMV serostatus. In a later analysis, TCR association rates were found to vary across HLA loci, with the most associated TCRs seen for DRB1 alleles and the fewest for HLA-C alleles. An association between a missense DCLRE1C variant and V-gene and J-gene trimming of TCR beta chains was found in a later genetic analysis and replicated in an independent cohort. Because counts were too low, roughly 17 rarely observed V segments, including chromosome 9 orphons, were left out of the earlier analysis of approximately 500 of the donors. In a later analysis, HLA-associated TCR beta chains were found to be more clonally expanded and to have lower generation probabilities than equally common non-associated chains. A cluster of highly shared sequence variants was judged likely to be a technical artifact of the sequencing pipeline. Correlated functional status among segregating V segments might reflect linkage disequilibrium, but an unknown experimental factor could not be ruled out. When HLA alleles, especially DR and DQ, strongly co-occurred, attributing TCR associations to individual alleles was difficult. A further reported finding was that TCR beta sequences accurately predicted the HLA-A and HLA-B alleles for most subjects in the first cohort. Compared with the 666-donor mean, donors in an Asian-associated ancestry cluster had fewer N-insertions in productive TCRs, according to a later genetic analysis. At a false discovery rate of 0.05, a later analysis linked some 17,000 TCR beta sequences to specific HLA alleles. Cytomegalovirus status was reported to be diagnosed by the classifier with high specificity and sensitivity in both the original and validation cohorts. A total of roughly 160 TCR beta chains were listed by the study as associated with cytomegalovirus. Several of the top co-occurrence clusters appeared to be linked to parvovirus B19, influenza, CMV and Epstein-Barr virus, according to a later analysis. Sequencing depth was assumed to be roughly uniform across donors in the presence/absence analyses, though that assumption may not hold. In a later analysis, most CMV-associated TCR beta chains were found to appear HLA-restricted, with HLA associations seemingly driven largely by CMV exposure. Most TCR sequences were observed very rarely across donors, whereas some public TCRs were present in many individuals.

A word on this clone: Its specific antigen is unknown.

The cohort was made up of 500 to 850 healthy bone marrow donors. All cohort members were sampled while nominally healthy, although unrecorded immune exposures were likely present. The donor was CMV seronegative and was included in the group of 352 seronegative cohort members. Each donor provided a peripheral blood sample, and peripheral blood mononuclear cells were used for TCR beta sequencing. The Qiagen DNeasy Blood Extraction Kit was used to extract genomic DNA from the blood cell samples. CDR1 and CDR2 are read off the germline V gene as MNHEY and SVGAGI. V loses 10 bases of germline sequence and J loses 0 bases, and the interval between the two ends is 15 bases. The CDR3, cysteine through phenylalanine, is 14 amino acids long. Only the CDR3 region is kept as DNA, spanning 42 bases read in frame from base 1. Libraries were prepared through the immunoSEQ multiplex PCR assay. A mixture of 60 forward primers for TCR Vbeta segments and 13 reverse primers for TCR Jbeta segments was used in the multiplex PCR. The CDR3 region of rearranged TCR beta genes was amplified from genomic DNA by a multiplex PCR assay. Amplified TCR beta libraries were sequenced as 87-base-pair reads on the Illumina HiSeq System. Processing in the source paper ran as follows. In a later analysis, some 80 million unique TCR beta chains were counted across the 690 or so repertoires, and approximately 11 million of these chains were shared by at least two donors. A nearest-neighbor algorithm error-corrected the raw reads and collapsed the reads into unique sequences, merging closely related sequences to remove PCR and sequencing errors. To assign V, D and J gene segments, CDR3 sequences were aligned to IMGT reference sequences. Each retained sequence needed at least a six-nucleotide match to both a V gene segment and a J gene segment. Rearrangements were called productive when the CDR3 lacked stop codons and stayed in frame with V and J; all others were non-productive. Following IMGT convention, CDR3 was defined as the stretch from the second conserved V-encoded cysteine to the conserved J-encoded phenylalanine. The earlier analysis of more than 450 of the donors excluded sequences that lacked an unambiguous match to a single V gene segment. In an earlier analysis of almost 600 of the donors, a V segment was called functional when productive rearrangements were above 56.7%, and segregating when the standard deviation between donors exceeded 5%. A statistical classification framework was built to diagnose cytomegalovirus status from the catalog of TCR beta chain sequences. In a later analysis, TCR nucleotide sequences were compared against IMGT/GENE-DB human TR gene sequences so that V and J genes could be assigned. The TCRdist pipeline was used in a later analysis to assign CDR3 sequences and most-parsimonious VDJ recombination scenarios. In a later analysis, every TCR beta chain was defined by the combination of its CDR3 amino acid sequence and its V-gene family, and reads without a unique V-gene family were dropped. To address suspected cross-contamination and a sequencing artifact, a later analysis removed 592 highly shared, low-generation-probability nucleotide sequences. In a later analysis, a clonal expansion index was calculated for each public chain from normalized within-repertoire ranks of inferred template counts. Generation probabilities in a later analysis came from a VDJ recombination model fitted to out-of-frame rearrangements, and those results were checked against IGoR. In a later analysis, TCR-TCR, TCR-HLA and TCR-CMV co-occurrence was scored with hypergeometric tests, and a repertoire-size bias correction was applied to TCR pairs. False discovery rates were estimated in a later analysis by permuting HLA or CMV assignments 20 times. A later analysis grouped co-occurring TCRs with DBSCAN, adding TCRdist sequence similarity when clustering within HLA-allele-positive subsets. For co-occurrence clustering, repertoires with fewer than 30,000 or more than 120,000 public chains were excluded, along with 5 or 6 repertoires with anomalous nucleotide sharing. Held by TCRdb, this immuneACCESS table contains in-frame sequences only and omits some clones. Under half of the omission traces to an unresolved V gene where checked; the cause of the rest is unknown. From that table come the V and J calls and clone size; the DNA was used to work out D and trimming. The table held for this sample gives fewer than 100,000 clones. In total, the top ten clones hold approximately 0.63% of the sample.

The chain uses TRBV6-5 and TRBJ1-2, with the D gene not confidently named. This sequence was found in a man aged 50 or older in good health and CMV-seronegative. Sequenced: PBMCs. DNA sequence: TGTGCCACCCGGTATTCTGTCTCTAACTATGGCTACACCTTC. Its product reads: CATRYSVSNYGYTF.